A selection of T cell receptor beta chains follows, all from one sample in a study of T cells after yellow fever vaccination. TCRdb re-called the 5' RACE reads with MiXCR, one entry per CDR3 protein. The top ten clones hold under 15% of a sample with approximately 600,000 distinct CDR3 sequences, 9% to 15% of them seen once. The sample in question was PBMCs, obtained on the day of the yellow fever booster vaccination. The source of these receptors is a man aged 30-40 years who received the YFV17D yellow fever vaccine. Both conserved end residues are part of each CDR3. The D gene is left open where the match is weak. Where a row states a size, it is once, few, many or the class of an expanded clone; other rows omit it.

CDR3: CASSYTSRSHEQYF
DNA: TGTGCCAGCAGCTATACCAGCAGGTCCCACGAGCAGTACTTC
V: TRBV12-3/TRBV12-4
D: .
J: TRBJ2-7
size: .

CDR3: CASSYSGARNTGELFF
DNA: TGTGCCAGCAGTTACTCTGGTGCTAGGAACACCGGGGAGCTGTTTTTT
V: TRBV6-5
D: .
J: TRBJ2-2
size: .

CDR3: CSASDRVVRYGYTF
DNA: TGCAGTGCTAGCGACAGGGTTGTACGGTATGGCTACACCTTC
V: TRBV20-1
D: TRBD1
J: TRBJ1-2
size: .

CDR3: CASSLVRSAASVSEQYF
DNA: TGTGCCAGCAGCTTGGTACGGTCGGCAGCTTCGGTGAGCGAGCAGTACTTC
V: TRBV5-6
D: .
J: TRBJ2-7
size: few

CDR3: CSARRRLAGNNEQFF
DNA: TGCAGTGCTAGGAGGAGGCTAGCGGGCAACAATGAGCAGTTCTTC
V: TRBV20-1
D: TRBD2
J: TRBJ2-1
size: .

CDR3: CASSLAFGVGEETQYF
DNA: TGTGCCAGCAGCTTAGCTTTTGGAGTCGGGGAAGAGACCCAGTACTTC
V: TRBV7-2
D: .
J: TRBJ2-5
size: many

CDR3: CASSRTTTDTQYF
DNA: TGTGCCAGCAGTAGGACTACCACAGATACGCAGTATTTT
V: TRBV7-7
D: .
J: TRBJ2-3
size: few

CDR3: CASTSGGRRSSYNEQFF
DNA: TGTGCCAGCACCTCAGGGGGGAGGCGCAGCTCCTACAATGAGCAGTTCTTC
V: TRBV28
D: .
J: TRBJ2-1
size: many

CDR3: CSVEGRGRAGEQYF
DNA: TGCAGCGTTGAAGGTAGGGGTAGAGCCGGCGAGCAGTACTTC
V: TRBV29-1
D: .
J: TRBJ2-7
size: .

CDR3: CATSRGPRGGQETQYF
DNA: TGTGCCACCAGCAGAGGCCCCAGGGGCGGACAAGAGACCCAGTACTTC
V: TRBV15
D: .
J: TRBJ2-5
size: few

CDR3: CASSYWAGRGLAGTKGEQYF
DNA: TGTGCCAGCAGTTATTGGGCCGGACGGGGACTAGCGGGAACAAAGGGGGAGCAGTATTTT
V: TRBV6-2/TRBV6-3
D: TRBD2
J: TRBJ2-3
size: few

CDR3: CASSLEGWTGVEKLFF
DNA: TGCGCCAGCAGCTTGGAAGGATGGACAGGGGTCGAAAAACTGTTTTTT
V: TRBV5-1
D: TRBD1
J: TRBJ1-4
size: .

CDR3: CATCDPGTGTDTQYF
DNA: TGTGCCACCTGTGATCCCGGGACAGGCACAGATACGCAGTATTTT
V: TRBV24-1
D: TRBD1
J: TRBJ2-3
size: .

CDR3: CASSLLRGVETQYF
DNA: TGTGCTAGCAGCTTATTGAGGGGCGTAGAGACCCAGTACTTC
V: TRBV7-2
D: .
J: TRBJ2-5
size: few

CDR3: CASSYLTTGGTEAFF
DNA: TGTGCCAGCAGTTACTTAACGACAGGGGGTACTGAAGCTTTCTTT
V: TRBV6-5
D: TRBD1
J: TRBJ1-1
size: .

CDR3: CASLGTGYGYTF
DNA: TGTGCCAGCTTAGGGACAGGCTATGGCTACACCTTC
V: TRBV25-1
D: TRBD1
J: TRBJ1-2
size: .

CDR3: CASSREALEQFF
DNA: TGTGCCAGCAGCCGAGAGGCTTTGGAGCAGTTCTTC
V: TRBV7-2
D: .
J: TRBJ2-1
size: .

CDR3: CSGGGDYEQYF
DNA: TGCAGCGGAGGAGGGGACTACGAGCAGTACTTC
V: TRBV29-1
D: .
J: TRBJ2-7
size: few

CDR3: CSAREGTGKLLDTEAFF
DNA: TGCAGTGCTAGAGAAGGGACAGGGAAGTTGTTGGACACTGAAGCTTTCTTT
V: TRBV20-1
D: TRBD1
J: TRBJ1-1
size: once

CDR3: CASSRGLGPYEQFF
DNA: TGTGCCAGCAGCCGCGGACTAGGTCCGTATGAGCAGTTCTTC
V: TRBV7-3
D: TRBD2
J: TRBJ2-1
size: .

CDR3: CASSKQGAGQPQHF
DNA: TGTGCCAGCAGCAAACAGGGGGCGGGTCAGCCCCAGCATTTT
V: TRBV7-9
D: TRBD1
J: TRBJ1-5
size: .

CDR3: CASKGLATGNTIYF
DNA: TGTGCCAGTAAGGGCTTGGCAACTGGAAACACCATATATTTT
V: TRBV19
D: .
J: TRBJ1-3
size: few

CDR3: CATSWDLAASTDTQYF
DNA: TGTGCCACCAGCTGGGACCTGGCGGCGAGCACAGATACGCAGTATTTT
V: TRBV15
D: .
J: TRBJ2-3
size: few

CDR3: CASREGSTAGELFF
DNA: TGTGCCAGCAGAGAAGGGTCGACCGCCGGGGAGCTGTTTTTT
V: TRBV2
D: .
J: TRBJ2-2
size: .

CDR3: CAIRIDREIYNEQFF
DNA: TGTGCCATCAGGATTGACAGGGAGATCTACAATGAGCAGTTCTTC
V: TRBV10-3
D: TRBD1
J: TRBJ2-1
size: many

CDR3: CASSSRQGSPEAFF
DNA: TGCGCCAGCAGCTCGCGACAGGGCTCCCCCGAAGCTTTCTTT
V: TRBV5-1
D: TRBD1
J: TRBJ1-1
size: .

CDR3: CASSSSRGEQFF
DNA: TGTGCCAGCAGTTCCTCCCGGGGGGAGCAGTTCTTC
V: TRBV28
D: .
J: TRBJ2-1
size: many

CDR3: CSATQPGGVTEAFF
DNA: TGCAGTGCAACGCAGCCAGGGGGCGTGACTGAAGCTTTCTTT
V: TRBV20-1
D: TRBD1
J: TRBJ1-1
size: .

CDR3: CSVEDGRHYGYTF
DNA: TGCAGCGTTGAAGATGGCAGGCACTATGGCTACACCTTC
V: TRBV29-1
D: .
J: TRBJ1-2
size: few

CDR3: CASSAGIIGTQYF
DNA: TGTGCCAGCAGCGCCGGAATTATTGGTACGCAGTATTTT
V: TRBV7-2
D: .
J: TRBJ2-3
size: few

CDR3: CSVEKQGGTDTQYF
DNA: TGCAGCGTTGAAAAACAGGGCGGCACAGATACGCAGTATTTT
V: TRBV29-1
D: .
J: TRBJ2-3
size: few

CDR3: CASSLVAQGNNEQFF
DNA: TGTGCCAGCAGCTTAGTGGCGCAGGGAAACAATGAGCAGTTCTTC
V: TRBV7-2
D: .
J: TRBJ2-1
size: few

CDR3: CASSLQGIAYNEQFF
DNA: TGCGCCAGCAGCTTGCAGGGCATTGCCTACAATGAGCAGTTCTTC
V: TRBV5-1
D: .
J: TRBJ2-1
size: few

CDR3: CASSLPRTRATYNEQFF
DNA: TGTGCCAGCAGTTTACCGAGGACGCGGGCTACCTACAATGAGCAGTTCTTC
V: TRBV27
D: .
J: TRBJ2-1
size: few

CDR3: CSAQTSGSTYNEQFF
DNA: TGCAGTGCCCAGACGAGCGGGAGCACCTACAATGAGCAGTTCTTC
V: TRBV20-1
D: TRBD2
J: TRBJ2-1
size: many

CDR3: CASSFGGAKYEQYF
DNA: TGTGCCAGCAGCTTCGGGGGGGCCAAATACGAGCAGTACTTC
V: TRBV7-2
D: TRBD2
J: TRBJ2-7
size: many

CDR3: CASSLARRGIKLEAFF
DNA: TGTGCCAGCAGTTTGGCCCGACGGGGGATCAAACTTGAAGCTTTCTTT
V: TRBV12-3/TRBV12-4
D: .
J: TRBJ1-1
size: few

CDR3: CASSTGQGQPQHF
DNA: TGTGCCAGCAGCACAGGACAGGGACAGCCCCAGCATTTT
V: TRBV3-1
D: TRBD1
J: TRBJ1-5
size: .

CDR3: CASSQEALAWDTQYF
DNA: TGCGCCAGCAGCCAAGAAGCACTAGCGTGGGATACGCAGTATTTT
V: TRBV4-3
D: TRBD2
J: TRBJ2-3
size: few

CDR3: CATKRDRGLNEQFF
DNA: TGTGCCACCAAGCGAGACAGGGGGCTTAATGAGCAGTTCTTC
V: TRBV19
D: TRBD1
J: TRBJ2-1
size: .

CDR3: CASSPSGNSEQFF
DNA: TGTGCCAGCAGCCCAAGCGGGAATAGTGAGCAGTTCTTC
V: TRBV12-3/TRBV12-4
D: TRBD2
J: TRBJ2-1
size: .

CDR3: CASSIGWEQYF
DNA: TGTGCCAGTAGTATCGGGTGGGAGCAGTACTTC
V: TRBV19
D: .
J: TRBJ2-7
size: .

CDR3: CASSFESGELFF
DNA: TGCGCCAGCAGCTTCGAGTCCGGGGAGCTGTTTTTT
V: TRBV5-1
D: .
J: TRBJ2-2
size: few

CDR3: CSARPDGLSSYNEQFF
DNA: TGCAGCGCCCGGCCTGACGGACTGAGCTCCTACAATGAGCAGTTCTTC
V: TRBV29-1
D: .
J: TRBJ2-1
size: .

CDR3: CASSTAGAGAGEQYF
DNA: TGTGCCAGCAGTACCGCCGGGGCGGGAGCTGGAGAGCAGTACTTC
V: TRBV11-3
D: TRBD2
J: TRBJ2-7
size: .

CDR3: CASSLTAESIGELFF
DNA: TGTGCCAGCAGCTTAACAGCGGAGTCTATCGGGGAGCTGTTTTTT
V: TRBV7-6
D: .
J: TRBJ2-2
size: .

CDR3: CASRQAGDYEQYF
DNA: TGTGCCAGCCGGCAAGCGGGAGACTACGAGCAGTACTTC
V: TRBV7-2
D: TRBD2
J: TRBJ2-7
size: few

CDR3: CASSLRGNAKAFF
DNA: TGTGCCAGCAGCCTCAGAGGGAACGCTAAAGCTTTCTTT
V: TRBV9
D: .
J: TRBJ1-1
size: .

CDR3: CATSRAAGGETEAFF
DNA: TGTGCCACCAGCAGAGCCGCAGGGGGCGAAACTGAAGCTTTCTTT
V: TRBV15
D: TRBD1
J: TRBJ1-1
size: .

CDR3: CASSPLAGGGETQYF
DNA: TGCGCCAGCAGCCCCCTTGCGGGGGGCGGAGAGACCCAGTACTTC
V: TRBV5-1
D: TRBD2
J: TRBJ2-5
size: .

CDR3: CASRGIGLREQFF
DNA: TGCGCCAGCAGGGGTATCGGGCTCCGTGAGCAGTTCTTC
V: TRBV4-1
D: .
J: TRBJ2-1
size: .

CDR3: CSARDSYALLASGERDTQYF
DNA: TGCAGTGCTAGAGACTCCTATGCCCTCCTTGCTAGCGGGGAGAGGGATACGCAGTATTTT
V: TRBV20-1
D: TRBD2
J: TRBJ2-3
size: .

CDR3: CSAPALSSYEQYF
DNA: TGCAGTGCCCCGGCCCTTAGCTCCTACGAGCAGTACTTC
V: TRBV20-1
D: .
J: TRBJ2-7
size: .

CDR3: CASSPGTGVSYEQYF
DNA: TGTGCCAGCAGTCCCGGGACAGGGGTTTCCTACGAGCAGTACTTC
V: TRBV7-9
D: TRBD1
J: TRBJ2-7
size: many

CDR3: CASSYTSGLHTDTQYF
DNA: TGTGCCAGCAGTTACACTAGCGGCCTTCACACAGATACGCAGTATTTT
V: TRBV6-5
D: TRBD2
J: TRBJ2-3
size: .